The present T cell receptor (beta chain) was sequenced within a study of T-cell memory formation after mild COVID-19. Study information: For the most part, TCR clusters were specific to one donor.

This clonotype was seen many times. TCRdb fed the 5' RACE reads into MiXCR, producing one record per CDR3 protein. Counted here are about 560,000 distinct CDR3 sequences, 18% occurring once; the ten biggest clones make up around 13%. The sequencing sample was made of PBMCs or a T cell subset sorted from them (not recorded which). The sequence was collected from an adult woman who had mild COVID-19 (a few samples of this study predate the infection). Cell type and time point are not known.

The CDR3 nucleotides read TGCAGTGTTCAGGATGAGGGGGAGACCCAGTACTTC. This gives the protein CSVQDEGETQYF. The chain has TRBV20-1 and TRBJ2-5; tentatively, D is TRBD1 or TRBD2 (5 bases each). This CDR3 contains 12 residues. Trimming removed 7 bases from V and 5 bases from J, with 14 bases in between. The germline CDR1 and CDR2 sequences are DFQATT and SNEGSKA (reference sequence).